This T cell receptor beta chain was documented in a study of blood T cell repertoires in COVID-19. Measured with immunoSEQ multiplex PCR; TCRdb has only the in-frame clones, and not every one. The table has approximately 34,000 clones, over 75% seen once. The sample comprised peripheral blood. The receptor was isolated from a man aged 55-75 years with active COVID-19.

The CDR3 nucleotides read TGTGCCAGCAGTTACTCGATAGGGCAGGGTCAGTTCTTC. It yields the protein CASSYSIGQGQFF. This sequence joins TRBV6-2 or TRBV6-3 and TRBJ2-1; a weak D match, TRBD1 (5 bases). The length of the CDR3 is 13 residues. The V end was cut by 0 bases, the J end by 13 bases, with 13 bases between. Germline assignment: CDR1 MNHEY and CDR2 SVGEGT.